This T cell receptor (beta chain) was recorded in a study of shared clonotypes between healthy human individuals (dated by TCRdb to 2020 to 2022). With regard to the full study: Three men and a couple of women, aged 18 to 49 years, made up the cohort. For each donor, three plates each were used for CD4 naive and CD4 memory, two plates were used for CD8 naive, and one plate was used for CD8 memory. To estimate repertoire size and how much clonotypes are shared between individuals, the study performed deep sequencing of blood TCR repertoires from 4 to 6 healthy adults. To increase sequencing depth and limit assay-specific biases, different laboratories used diverse techniques to prepare libraries and sequence TCR repertoires. Between about 0.85 and 8.9 billion PBMCs per donor were obtained by leukapheresis. What the authors observed across the whole study: Based on pairwise subsampling, the degree of clonotype sharing among donors was expected to be affected by sequencing depth. Clonotypes shared by all four sorted-subset donors showed higher generation probabilities than non-shared clonotypes. The genetic and exposure-history diversity represented was limited by the small number of donors. When a few donors were compared, the shared fraction of clonotypes was about 5.5% for naive CD4, approximately 3.5% for naive CD8, roughly 2.3% for memory CD4, and 0.35% to 0.5% for memory CD8. Estimated clonotype richness was generally larger for naive than for memory subsets. Rarefaction of sorted-subset datasets indicated incomplete sequencing despite the large sequencing depth. Sampling was limited to blood, and TCR repertoires in tissue likely differ from TCR repertoires in blood.

Using the deep immunoSEQ assay, multiplex PCR amplified TCR CDR3 regions from genomic DNA. Extracted genomic DNA from each cell subset was distributed evenly across all wells of several immunoSEQ 96-well plates, and each plate was treated as a replicate. For sorted subsets, each replicate PCR was loaded with approximately 0.2 ug genomic DNA, equivalent to roughly 30,000 T cell genomes. Purified libraries were measured with a Qubit 3.0 fluorometer, size-checked on a Bioanalyzer 2100, and measured again with the KAPA Library Quantification kit. Each immunoSEQ 96-well plate was sequenced on its own single-read 150-cycle Illumina NextSeq 550 flow cell. The published analysis was carried out like this. Because the immunoSEQ output included only junctional sequences and no quality scores, the filtering could not be the same as the filtering used for full-length reads. Sequences were annotated with PyIR, a Python wrapper for IgBLAST v1.9, using IMGT germline references to assign V/J genes and CDR3. Reads were removed for weak V/J assignments (E-value above 1e-6), missing CDR3, stop codons, out-of-frame junctions, or ambiguous translated residues. A V3J clonotype was defined by an identical inferred V gene, J gene, and CDR3 amino acid sequence. Percentage overlap between repertoires was computed as shared unique clonotypes divided by the size of the smaller repertoire. Repertoire richness was assessed with RTK rarefaction, the Chao1 estimator, and Recon v2.1 estimates of unobserved clonotypes. Generation probabilities were computed with OLGA for all TCRbeta clonotypes obtained by the gDNA method from a few donors. This immuneACCESS table, as held by TCRdb, lists in-frame sequences with V and J called but not all clones. Of the missing ones, under half trace to an unresolved V gene in checked studies; the others have no known cause. V and J calls and clone size come straight from that table; D and trimming were deduced from the DNA. The sample data list about 2.4 million clones, and over 85% of these were observed just once. Of the sample, 0.36% is held by the ten largest clones.

Healthy HIV-negative adults with no recently reported acute infections or vaccinations were included as donors. Only Caucasian adults living in Nashville, Tennessee, USA were represented among the donors. CD4+ T cells were enriched by magnetic negative selection, after which naive cells were positively selected on CD45RA and the negative fraction was taken as the memory subset. After blood collection by leukapheresis, PBMCs were isolated using Ficoll-Histopaque density gradient centrifugation and then cryopreserved in the vapor phase of liquid nitrogen. Analytical flow cytometry was used to check the purity and quantity of each magnetically sorted T cell population. Genomic DNA was isolated from each sorted fraction and quantified by UV absorbance on a Nanodrop 2000c. The germline V and J ends show losses of 5 bases and 10 bases respectively, and no gene match explains 6 bases of the junction. The CDR3, cysteine through phenylalanine, is 14 amino acids long. The CDR3 DNA has 42 bases and is translated from base 1. CDR1 and CDR2, per the germline V gene, are SNHLY and FYNNEI.

This clone was found once. Its antigen specificity is not known. No much larger clone is present one base from it, and per-base qualities are unavailable. Material for sequencing was naive CD4+ T cells from PBMCs. Interpreted using the paper, the cell subset or site label stands for: CD45RA+ positively selected. The chain was built from TRBV2 and TRBJ1-6, and 9 bases in between align with TRBD1. This clonotype was obtained from a man aged 18 to 30 in good health. Some clones in this sample may be carry-over from other donors' samples. The bases read TGTGCCAGCAGTTGGGACAGGGCGAGCTCACCCCTCCACTTT. Translation gives CASSWDRASSPLHF.